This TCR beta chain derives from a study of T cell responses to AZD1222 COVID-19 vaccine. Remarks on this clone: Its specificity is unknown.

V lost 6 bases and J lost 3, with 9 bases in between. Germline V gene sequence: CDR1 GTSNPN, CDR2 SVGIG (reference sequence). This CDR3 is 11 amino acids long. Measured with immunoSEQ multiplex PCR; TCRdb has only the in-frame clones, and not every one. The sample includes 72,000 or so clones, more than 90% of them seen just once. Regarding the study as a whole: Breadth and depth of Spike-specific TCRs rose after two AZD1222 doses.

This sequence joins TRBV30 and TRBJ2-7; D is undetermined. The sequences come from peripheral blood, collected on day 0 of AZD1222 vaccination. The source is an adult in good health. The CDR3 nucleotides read TGTGCCTGCAGTAACAACTACGAGCAGTACTTC. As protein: CACSNNYEQYF.